The 8 T cell receptor beta chains in this list originate from one sample, sequenced in a study of shared clonotypes between healthy human individuals. Terminally differentiated effector memory CD45RA+ cells were excluded from the naive CD8 cells, which were CD45RO-negative and positively selected for CCR7. Measured with immunoSEQ multiplex PCR; TCRdb has only the in-frame clones, and not every one. The data show some 1,900,000 clones, about 95% seen once. The sample taken for sequencing was naive CD8+ T cells sorted from blood. These receptor sequences come from a man in his late teens or twenties in good health.

J is TRBJ1-3 and V is TRBV5-6, with D uncertain. CDR1 SGHDT and CDR2 YYEEEE come from the germline V gene. The CDR3 sequence is 15 residues long. Trimming removed 4 bases at V and 0 bases at J, with 11 bases between. The CDR3 loop is CASSTKYYSGNTIYF. DNA of the CDR3: TGTGCCAGCAGCACGAAATACTACTCTGGAAACACCATATATTTT.

J is TRBJ1-1 and V is TRBV29-1; D possibly corresponds to TRBD1 (5 bases). The CDR3 runs to 11 residues. The V end was cut by 3 bases, the J end by 10 bases, with 12 bases between. The germline gives CDR1 SQVTM, CDR2 ANQGSEA. CDR3 amino acids: CSVEEGSLAFF. As DNA, the CDR3 is TGCAGCGTTGAGGAGGGGAGTTTAGCTTTCTTT.

The V and J genes are TRBV5-1 and TRBJ2-1, with unresolved D. The CDR3 is 15 residues long. V lost 3 bases, J lost 0 bases, and 10 bases lay in between. Germline CDR1 and CDR2: SGHRS and YFSETQ. The CDR3 region is CASSSPGPSYNEQFF. In DNA form, the CDR3 reads TGCGCCAGCAGCTCCCCTGGCCCCTCCTACAATGAGCAGTTCTTC.

The rearrangement joins TRBV28 to TRBJ2-5; D may match TRBD1 or TRBD2 (6 bases each). V gave up 5 bases and J gave up 5 bases, with 24 bases separating them. This CDR3 contains 17 residues. The germline gives CDR1 MDHEN, CDR2 SYDVKM. This CDR3 is CASSLSNEGGYFETQYF. In nucleotides, the CDR3 is TGTGCCAGCAGTCTATCCAACGAGGGGGGTTATTTCGAGACCCAGTACTTC. Full variable domain (missing parts from reference TRBV28 and TRBJ2-5): DVKVTQSSRYLVKRTGEKVFLECVQDMDHENMFWYRQDPGLGLRLIYFSYDVKMKEKGDIPEGYSVSREKKERFSLILESASTNQTSMYLCASSLSNEGGYFETQYFGPGTRLLVL.

The chain joins TRBV19 to TRBJ2-4; no reliable D call. Trimming cost V 2 bases and J 5 bases, with 10 bases left between them. CDR1 is LNHDA and CDR2 is SQIVND in the germline V gene (reference sequence). The CDR3 extends over 14 amino acids. The CDR3 DNA is TGTGCCAGTAGTATAAGTTACAGAGAAAACATTCAGTACTTC. It translates to CASSISYRENIQYF.

The chain carries TRBV9 and TRBJ2-5, with 7 bases lining up with TRBD2. The CDR3 spans 15 residues. Germline trimming cut 5 bases from V and 5 bases from J; bases unmatched to any gene: 12. The germline CDR1 and CDR2 sequences are SGDLS and YYNGEE. The CDR3 DNA follows: TGTGCCAGCAGTGAGGGCGGGAGTAGGATGGAGACCCAGTACTTC. Translation gives CASSEGGSRMETQYF.

V gene TRBV28 combines with J gene TRBJ2-1; D might be TRBD1 (6 bases). The CDR3 totals 15 residues. CDR1 and CDR2 from the germline V gene are MDHEN and SYDVKM. Trimming pared 5 bases from V and 4 bases from J, leaving 15 bases between. The CDR3 region is CASSPNRERYNEQFF. Written as DNA, the CDR3 is TGTGCCAGCAGTCCAAACAGGGAGAGGTACAATGAGCAGTTCTTC.

V is TRBV7-9 and J is TRBJ2-2, with D possibly TRBD2 on 5 matching bases. The CDR3 runs 16 residues. Trimming pared 0 bases from V and 0 bases from J, leaving 8 bases between. The V gene's germline CDR1 is SEHNR and CDR2 FQNEAQ (reference sequence). The CDR3 DNA reads as TGTGCCAGCAGCTTAGCTAGCGTAACGAACACCGGGGAGCTGTTTTTT. It specifies CASSLASVTNTGELFF.